Listed below are T cell receptor beta chains from one sample, sequenced in a study of T cell responses to AZD1222 COVID-19 vaccine. Some clones are missing from TCRdb's copy, which holds only in-frame ones; the method was immunoSEQ multiplex PCR. The sample yields about 86,000 clones, 90% seen once. The specimen comprised peripheral blood, sampled on day 0 of AZD1222 vaccination. These receptor sequences come from an adult in good health. The CDR3 runs from the conserved cysteine through the conserved F or W. A D gene is named only where the DNA matches it firmly.

TRBJ1-5 | TRBV6-4 | TRBD1 | TGTGCCAGCTTTGGACAGGGTAACAATCAGCCCCAGCATTTT | CASFGQGNNQPQHF
TRBJ1-3 | TRBV5-5 | - | TGTGCCAGCAGCTTGGTGGGCAGCCTCTCTGGAAACACCATATATTTT | CASSLVGSLSGNTIYF
TRBJ2-1 | TRBV5-1 | TRBD1 | TGCGCCAGCAGCTTGGACGGACAGGGAAGTGGCCATGAGCAGTTCTTC | CASSLDGQGSGHEQFF
TRBJ1-2 | TRBV6-5 | - | TGTGCCAGCAGTTACGACAACAACTATGGCTACACCTTC | CASSYDNNYGYTF
TRBJ1-3 | TRBV3-1/TRBV3-2 | TRBD1 | TGTGCCAGCAGCGAAGGGGGCGTCTCTGGAAACACCATATATTTT | CASSEGGVSGNTIYF
TRBJ1-2 | TRBV27 | TRBD1 | TGTGCCAGCAGTCCATGGGACAGGAGTACCAGCGGCGGGGCTAACTATGGCTACACCTTC | CASSPWDRSTSGGANYGYTF
TRBJ2-1 | TRBV29-1 | - | TGCAGCGTTGAAGGAAGGGAAGGTCCCTCCTACAATGAGCAGTTCTTC | CSVEGREGPSYNEQFF
TRBJ1-2 | TRBV11-2 | - | TGTGCCAGCAGCACCCGGGAGTCCTATGGCTACACCTTC | CASSTRESYGYTF
TRBJ2-1 | TRBV24-1 | - | TGTGCCACCAGTGATCCGACAGGCGGCTCCTACAATGAGCAGTTCTTC | CATSDPTGGSYNEQFF
TRBJ1-4 | TRBV11-2 | - | TGTGCCAGCAGCTCGCCGGACAGTTGGGAAAAACTGTTTTTT | CASSSPDSWEKLFF
TRBJ1-3 | TRBV27 | - | TGTGCCAGCAGACCAACAGGGTCCTCTGGAAACACCATATATTTT | CASRPTGSSGNTIYF